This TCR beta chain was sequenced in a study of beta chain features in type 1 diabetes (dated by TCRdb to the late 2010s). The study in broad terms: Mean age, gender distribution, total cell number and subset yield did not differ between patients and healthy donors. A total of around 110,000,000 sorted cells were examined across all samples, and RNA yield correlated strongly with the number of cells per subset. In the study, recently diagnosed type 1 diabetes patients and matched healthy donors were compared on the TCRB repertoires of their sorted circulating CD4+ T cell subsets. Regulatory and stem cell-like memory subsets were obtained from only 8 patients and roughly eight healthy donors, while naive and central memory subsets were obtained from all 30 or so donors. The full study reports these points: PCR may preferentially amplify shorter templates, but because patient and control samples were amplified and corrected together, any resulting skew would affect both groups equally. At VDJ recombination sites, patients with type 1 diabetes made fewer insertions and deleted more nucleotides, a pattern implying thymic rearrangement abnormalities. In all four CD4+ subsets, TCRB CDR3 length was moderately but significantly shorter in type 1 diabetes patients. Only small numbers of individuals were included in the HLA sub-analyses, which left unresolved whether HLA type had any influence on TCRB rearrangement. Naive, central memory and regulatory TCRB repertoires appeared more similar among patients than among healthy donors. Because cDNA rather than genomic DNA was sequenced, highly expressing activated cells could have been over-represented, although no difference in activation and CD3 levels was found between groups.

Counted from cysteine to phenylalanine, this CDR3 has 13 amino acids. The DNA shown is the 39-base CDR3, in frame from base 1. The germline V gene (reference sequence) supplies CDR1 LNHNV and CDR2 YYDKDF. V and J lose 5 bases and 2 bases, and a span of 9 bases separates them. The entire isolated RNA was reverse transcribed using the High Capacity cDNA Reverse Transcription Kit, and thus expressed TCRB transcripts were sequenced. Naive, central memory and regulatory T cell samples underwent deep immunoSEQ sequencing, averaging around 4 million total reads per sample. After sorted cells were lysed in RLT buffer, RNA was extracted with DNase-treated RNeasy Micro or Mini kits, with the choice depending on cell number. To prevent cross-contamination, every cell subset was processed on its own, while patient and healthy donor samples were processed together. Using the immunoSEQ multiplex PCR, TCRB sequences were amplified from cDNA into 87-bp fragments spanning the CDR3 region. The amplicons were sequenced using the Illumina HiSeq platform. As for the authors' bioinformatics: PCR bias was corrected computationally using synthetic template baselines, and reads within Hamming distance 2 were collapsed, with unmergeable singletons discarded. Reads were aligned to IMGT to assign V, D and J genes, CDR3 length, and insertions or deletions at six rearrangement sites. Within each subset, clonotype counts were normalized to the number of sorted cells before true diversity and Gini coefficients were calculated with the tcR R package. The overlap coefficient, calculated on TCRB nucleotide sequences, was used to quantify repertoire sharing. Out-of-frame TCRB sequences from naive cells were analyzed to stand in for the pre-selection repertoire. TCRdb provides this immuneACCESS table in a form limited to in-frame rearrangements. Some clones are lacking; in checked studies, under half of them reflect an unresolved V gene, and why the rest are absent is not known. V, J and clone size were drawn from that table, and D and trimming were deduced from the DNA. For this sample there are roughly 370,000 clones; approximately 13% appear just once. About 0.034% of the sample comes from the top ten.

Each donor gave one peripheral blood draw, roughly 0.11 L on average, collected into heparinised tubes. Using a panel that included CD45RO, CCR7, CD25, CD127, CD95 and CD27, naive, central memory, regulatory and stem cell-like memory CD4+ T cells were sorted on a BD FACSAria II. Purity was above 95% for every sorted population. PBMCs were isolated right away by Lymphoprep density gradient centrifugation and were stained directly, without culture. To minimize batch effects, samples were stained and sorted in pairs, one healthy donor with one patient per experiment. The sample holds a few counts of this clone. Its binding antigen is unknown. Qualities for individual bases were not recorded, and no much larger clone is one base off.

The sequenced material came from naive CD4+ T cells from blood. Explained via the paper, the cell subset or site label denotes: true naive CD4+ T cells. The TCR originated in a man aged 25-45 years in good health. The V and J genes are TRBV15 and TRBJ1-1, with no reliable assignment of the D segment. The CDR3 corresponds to CATSPPSNTEAFF. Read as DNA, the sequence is TGTGCCACCAGCCCCCCAAGCAACACTGAAGCTTTCTTT.